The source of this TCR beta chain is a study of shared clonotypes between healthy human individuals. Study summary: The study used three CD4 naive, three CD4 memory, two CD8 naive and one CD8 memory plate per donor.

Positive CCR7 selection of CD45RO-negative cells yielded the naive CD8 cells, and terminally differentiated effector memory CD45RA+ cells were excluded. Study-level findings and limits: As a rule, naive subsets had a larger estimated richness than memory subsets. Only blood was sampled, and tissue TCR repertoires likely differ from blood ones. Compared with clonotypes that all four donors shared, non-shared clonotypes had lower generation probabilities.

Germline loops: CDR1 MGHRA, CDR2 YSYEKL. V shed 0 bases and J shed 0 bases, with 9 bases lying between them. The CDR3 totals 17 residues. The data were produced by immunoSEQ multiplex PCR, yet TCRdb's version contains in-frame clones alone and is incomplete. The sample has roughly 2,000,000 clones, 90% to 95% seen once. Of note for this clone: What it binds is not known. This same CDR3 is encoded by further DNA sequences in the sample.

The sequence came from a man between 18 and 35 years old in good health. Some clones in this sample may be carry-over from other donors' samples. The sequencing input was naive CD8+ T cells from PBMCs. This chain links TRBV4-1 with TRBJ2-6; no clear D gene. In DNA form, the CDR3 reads TGCGCCAGCAGCCAAGATCGTACGGTCTCTGGGGCCAACGTCCTGACTTTC. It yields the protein CASSQDRTVSGANVLTF.